The source of this TCR beta chain is a study of OX40 agonist ivuxolimab in advanced cancers. Study details: Partial responses were achieved by three patients: one hepatocellular carcinoma, two cutaneous melanoma.

The CDR3 totals 16 residues. V lost 0 bases, J lost 1 base, and 12 bases lay in between. Germline assignment: CDR1 MGHRA and CDR2 YSYEKL. Measured with immunoSEQ multiplex PCR; TCRdb has only the in-frame clones, and not every one. The table records about 79,000 clones, roughly 94% of them present only once. The rearrangement links TRBV4-1 to TRBJ1-1; perhaps TRBD1 as D (6 bases). This specimen was CD4+ or CD8+ T cells sorted from blood, taken in a trial of the OX40 agonist ivuxolimab. This receptor was taken from an adult with an advanced solid tumor such as melanoma, head and neck, liver or kidney cancer. The CDR3 spells CASSQEGGGRNTEAFF. In DNA, the CDR3 is TGCGCCAGCAGCCAAGAGGGGGGGGGCCGGAACACTGAAGCTTTCTTT.